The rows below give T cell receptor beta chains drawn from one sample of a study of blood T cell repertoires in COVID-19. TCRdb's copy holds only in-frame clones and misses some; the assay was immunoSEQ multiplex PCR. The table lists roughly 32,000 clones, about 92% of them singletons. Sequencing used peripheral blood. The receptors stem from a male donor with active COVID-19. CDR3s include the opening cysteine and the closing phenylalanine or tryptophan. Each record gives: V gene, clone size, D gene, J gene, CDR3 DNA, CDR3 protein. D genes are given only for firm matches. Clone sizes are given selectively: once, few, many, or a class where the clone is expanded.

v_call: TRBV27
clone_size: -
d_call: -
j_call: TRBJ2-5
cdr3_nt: TGTGCCAGCAGTTGGAGGGAGACCCAGTACTTC
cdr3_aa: CASSWRETQYF

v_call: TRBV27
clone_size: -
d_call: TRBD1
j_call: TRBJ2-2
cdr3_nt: TGTGCCAGCAGAAGCAGGGGACAGGGGATCAACACCGGGGAGCTGTTTTTT
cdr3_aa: CASRSRGQGINTGELFF

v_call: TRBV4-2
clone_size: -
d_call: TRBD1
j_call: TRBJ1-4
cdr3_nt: TGTGCCAGCAGCCAAGAGGGACAGGGCTGGGAAAAACTGTTTTTT
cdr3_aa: CASSQEGQGWEKLFF

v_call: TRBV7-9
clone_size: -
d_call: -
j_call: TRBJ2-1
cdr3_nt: TGTGCCAGCAGCTCCCTCCGAAGGGGTAGGGGTGAGCAGTTCTTC
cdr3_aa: CASSSLRRGRGEQFF

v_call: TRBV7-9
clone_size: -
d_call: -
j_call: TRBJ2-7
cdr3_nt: TGTGCCAGCAGCGCCAGGGTCGACGGCTACGAGCAGTACTTC
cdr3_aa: CASSARVDGYEQYF

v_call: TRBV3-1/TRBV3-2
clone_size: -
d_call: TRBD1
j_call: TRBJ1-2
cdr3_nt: TGTGCCAGCAGCCAAGAGTTTATCGGGACAGCAAACTATGGCTACACCTTC
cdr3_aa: CASSQEFIGTANYGYTF

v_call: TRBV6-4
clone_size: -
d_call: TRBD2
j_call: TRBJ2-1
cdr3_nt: TGTGCCAGCAGTGTTGTAGCGGGGGGTAGTTCCTACAATGAGCAGTTCTTC
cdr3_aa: CASSVVAGGSSYNEQFF

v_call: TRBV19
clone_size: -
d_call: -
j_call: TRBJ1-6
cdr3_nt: TGTGCCAGTAGTCCCGCGAGTTCCAATTCACCCCTCCACTTT
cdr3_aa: CASSPASSNSPLHF

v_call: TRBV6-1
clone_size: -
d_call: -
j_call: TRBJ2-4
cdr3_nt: TGTGCCAGCAGTGAACGGAGCAAGGCGGTAGCCAAAAACATTCAGTACTTC
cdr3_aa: CASSERSKAVAKNIQYF

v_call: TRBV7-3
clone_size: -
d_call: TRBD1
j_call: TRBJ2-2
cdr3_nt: TGTGCCAGCAGCTCCACAGGGGCGAACACCGGGGAGCTGTTTTTT
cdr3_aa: CASSSTGANTGELFF

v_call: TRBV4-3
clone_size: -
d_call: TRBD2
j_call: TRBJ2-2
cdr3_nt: TGCGCCAGCAGCCAATTAGCGGGGGCTGACACCGGGGAGCTGTTTTTT
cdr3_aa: CASSQLAGADTGELFF

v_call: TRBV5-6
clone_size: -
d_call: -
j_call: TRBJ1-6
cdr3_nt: TGTGCCAGCAGCCTTGGGGGCTTGAGTAATTCACCCCTCCACTTT
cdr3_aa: CASSLGGLSNSPLHF

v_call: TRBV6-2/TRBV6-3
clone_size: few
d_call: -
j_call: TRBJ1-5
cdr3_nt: TGTGCCAGCAGCGACCACGGACGGGGGGATCATAGCAATCAGCCCCAGCATTTT
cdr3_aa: CASSDHGRGDHSNQPQHF

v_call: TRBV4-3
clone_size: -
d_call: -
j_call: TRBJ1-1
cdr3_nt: TGCGCCAGCAGCCCGGGGTATGACACTGAAGCTTTCTTT
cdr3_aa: CASSPGYDTEAFF

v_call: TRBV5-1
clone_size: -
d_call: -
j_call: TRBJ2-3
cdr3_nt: TGCGCCAGCAGCTTGGGGACTAGCACAGATACGCAGTATTTT
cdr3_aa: CASSLGTSTDTQYF

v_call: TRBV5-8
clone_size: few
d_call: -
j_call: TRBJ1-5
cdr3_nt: TGTGCCAGCAGCTTGGGACAGAAAATTAATCAGCCCCAGCATTTT
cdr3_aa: CASSLGQKINQPQHF

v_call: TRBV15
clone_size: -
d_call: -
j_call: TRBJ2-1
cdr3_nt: TGTGCCACCAGCAGGGACGGGAAACGGACCTACAATGAGCAGTTCTTC
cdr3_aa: CATSRDGKRTYNEQFF

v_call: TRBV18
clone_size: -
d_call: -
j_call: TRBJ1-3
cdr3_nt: TGTGCCAGCTCACCACAAAGCACAGGGTACAACGCGGACACCATATATTTT
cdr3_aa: CASSPQSTGYNADTIYF

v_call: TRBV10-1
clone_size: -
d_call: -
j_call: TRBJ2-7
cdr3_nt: TGCGCCAGCAGTTCCCGGGATATACGGCCCTACGAGCAGTACTTC
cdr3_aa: CASSSRDIRPYEQYF

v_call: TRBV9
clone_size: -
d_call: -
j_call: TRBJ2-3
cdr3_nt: TGTGCCAGCAGCGAGCACAGCGCGGGCCCAGATACGCAGTATTTT
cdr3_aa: CASSEHSAGPDTQYF

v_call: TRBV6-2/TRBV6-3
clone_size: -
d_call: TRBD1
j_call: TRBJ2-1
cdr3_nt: TGTGCCAGCAGTTTTAGACAGGGGATGCAGAATGAGCAGTTCTTC
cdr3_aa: CASSFRQGMQNEQFF

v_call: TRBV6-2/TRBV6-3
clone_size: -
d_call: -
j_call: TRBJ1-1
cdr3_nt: TGTGCCAGCAGTTACGTCCGGGTCAGCGAAGCTTTCTTT
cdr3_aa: CASSYVRVSEAFF

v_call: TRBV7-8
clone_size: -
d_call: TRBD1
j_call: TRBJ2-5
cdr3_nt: TGTGCCAGCAGCTTAGCGGGACAGGGTGCCGAGACCCAGTACTTC
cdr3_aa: CASSLAGQGAETQYF

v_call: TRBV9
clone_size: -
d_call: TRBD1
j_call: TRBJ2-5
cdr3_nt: TGTGCCAGCAGCGTTGGACAGGAGCAAGAGACCCAGTACTTC
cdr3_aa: CASSVGQEQETQYF

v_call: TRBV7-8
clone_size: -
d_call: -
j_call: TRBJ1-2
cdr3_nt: TGTGCCAGCAGCTTAGCAACAGATTCCTATGGCTACACCTTC
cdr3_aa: CASSLATDSYGYTF

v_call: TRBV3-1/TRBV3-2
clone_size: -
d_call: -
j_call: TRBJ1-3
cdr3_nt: TGTGCCAGCAGCCAAGATCGCCAGGGCTTGTCTGGAAACACCATATATTTT
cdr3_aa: CASSQDRQGLSGNTIYF

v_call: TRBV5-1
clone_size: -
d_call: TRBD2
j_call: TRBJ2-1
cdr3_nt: TGCGCCAGCAGCTTGGCGGGGGGGCCTAGTGAGCAGTTCTTC
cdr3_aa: CASSLAGGPSEQFF

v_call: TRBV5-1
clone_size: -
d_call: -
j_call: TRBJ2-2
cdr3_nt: TGCGCCAGCAGCTTGGGATCGGGGGGCGGCACCGGGGAGCTGTTTTTT
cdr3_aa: CASSLGSGGGTGELFF

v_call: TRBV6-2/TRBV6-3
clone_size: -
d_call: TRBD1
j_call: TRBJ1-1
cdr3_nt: TGTGCCAGCAGCAGGGACAGCCACATGAACACTGAAGCTTTCTTT
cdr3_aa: CASSRDSHMNTEAFF

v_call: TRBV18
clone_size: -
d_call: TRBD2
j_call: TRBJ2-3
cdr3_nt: TGTGCCAGCTCCCTGCGGCGGGGGGACCTAGGTACGCAGTATTTT
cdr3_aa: CASSLRRGDLGTQYF

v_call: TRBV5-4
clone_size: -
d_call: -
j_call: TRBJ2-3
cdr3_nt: TGTGCCAGCAGCTTGGGTACGAGGTACACAGATACGCAGTATTTT
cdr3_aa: CASSLGTRYTDTQYF

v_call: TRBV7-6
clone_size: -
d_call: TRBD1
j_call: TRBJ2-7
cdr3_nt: TGTGCCAGCAGCTTAGAGCTCTCGGACAGGGGCTCCTACGAGCAGTACTTC
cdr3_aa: CASSLELSDRGSYEQYF

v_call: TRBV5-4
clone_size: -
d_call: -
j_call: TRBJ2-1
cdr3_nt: TGTGCCAGCAGCATTAACAATGAGCAGTTCTTC
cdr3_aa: CASSINNEQFF

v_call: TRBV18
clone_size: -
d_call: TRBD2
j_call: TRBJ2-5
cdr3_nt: TGTGCCAGCTCACATAGCGGGGGGATCCAGGAGACCCAGTACTTC
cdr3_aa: CASSHSGGIQETQYF

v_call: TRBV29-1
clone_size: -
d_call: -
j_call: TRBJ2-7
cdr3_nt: TGCAGCGCGGGACGTCCTCCGGGCGAGCAGTACTTC
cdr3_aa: CSAGRPPGEQYF

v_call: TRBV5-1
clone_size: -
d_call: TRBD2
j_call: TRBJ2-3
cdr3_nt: TGCGCCAGCACCCGGGGGGGCACAGATACGCAGTATTTT
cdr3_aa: CASTRGGTDTQYF

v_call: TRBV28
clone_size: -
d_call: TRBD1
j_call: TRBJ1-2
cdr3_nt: TGTGCCAGCAGTTTACCCCTCGGACAGGGACACTATGGCTACACCTTC
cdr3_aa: CASSLPLGQGHYGYTF

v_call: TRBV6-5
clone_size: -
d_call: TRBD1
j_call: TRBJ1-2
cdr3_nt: TGTGCCAGCAGTTTACCCGGGACAGGGAGCTATGGCTACACCTTC
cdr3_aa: CASSLPGTGSYGYTF

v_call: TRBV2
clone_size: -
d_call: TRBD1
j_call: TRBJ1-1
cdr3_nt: TGTGCCAGCAAGAGACAGGGGAGTTCTGAAGCTTTCTTT
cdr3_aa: CASKRQGSSEAFF

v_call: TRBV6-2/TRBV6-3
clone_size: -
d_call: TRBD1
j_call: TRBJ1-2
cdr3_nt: TGTGCCAGCAGTTGGGGACAGGGTGACGGCTACACCTTC
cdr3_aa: CASSWGQGDGYTF

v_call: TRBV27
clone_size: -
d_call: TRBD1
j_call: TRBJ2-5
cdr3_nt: TGTGCCAGCAGCAGACAGGGGGGTCCCCTACAAGAGACCCAGTACTTC
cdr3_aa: CASSRQGGPLQETQYF

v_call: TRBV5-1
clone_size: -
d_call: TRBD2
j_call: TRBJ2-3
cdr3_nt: TGCGCCAGCAATCGGGGGGAGCCAGATACGCAGTATTTT
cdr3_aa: CASNRGEPDTQYF

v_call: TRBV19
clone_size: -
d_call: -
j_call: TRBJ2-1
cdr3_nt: TGTGCCAGTAGCCCACTGCTCTACAATGAGCAGTTCTTC
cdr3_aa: CASSPLLYNEQFF

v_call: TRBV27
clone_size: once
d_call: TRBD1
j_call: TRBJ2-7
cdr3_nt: TGTGCCAGCAGTTTAGGGACAGGGTTTAACGAGCAGTACTTC
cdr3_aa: CASSLGTGFNEQYF

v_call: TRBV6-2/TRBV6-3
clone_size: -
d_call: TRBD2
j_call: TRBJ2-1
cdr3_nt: TGTGCCAGCAGTTTTCCTAGCGGGGGGGCCAGGTATGAGCAGTTCTTC
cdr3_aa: CASSFPSGGARYEQFF

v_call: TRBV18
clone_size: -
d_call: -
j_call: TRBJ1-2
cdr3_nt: TGTGCCAGCTCACCATTTTTAGGACAGACCTCTAAAGAATCCTTCTATGTATTC
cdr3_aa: CASSPFLGQTSKESFYVF

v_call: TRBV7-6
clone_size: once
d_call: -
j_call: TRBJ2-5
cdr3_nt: TGTGCCAGCAGCTTATGGCTAGCGAACGGGACCCAGTACTTC
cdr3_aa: CASSLWLANGTQYF

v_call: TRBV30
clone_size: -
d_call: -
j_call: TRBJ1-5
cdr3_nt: TGTGCCTGGAGTGTACCGGGCAGGGTCGGCCAGCCCCAGCATTTT
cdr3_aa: CAWSVPGRVGQPQHF

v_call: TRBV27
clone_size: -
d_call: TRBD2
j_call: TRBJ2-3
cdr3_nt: TGTGCCAGCAGAAAAGCGGGGGGGCCAGATACGCAGTATTTT
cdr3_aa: CASRKAGGPDTQYF

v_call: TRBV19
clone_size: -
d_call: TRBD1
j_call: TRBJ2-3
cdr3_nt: TGTGCCAGTAGTATAGGACAGGGCGCAGATACGCAGTATTTT
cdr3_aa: CASSIGQGADTQYF

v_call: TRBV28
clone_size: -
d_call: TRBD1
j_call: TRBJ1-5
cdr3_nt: TGTGCCAGCAGGTCCGGACAGGGTGGGCAGCCCCAGCATTTT
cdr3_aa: CASRSGQGGQPQHF

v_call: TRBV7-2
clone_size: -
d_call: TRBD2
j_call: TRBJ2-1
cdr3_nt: TGTGCCAGCAGCTACCCCCCGGGGGGAAGCTCCTACAATGAGCAGTTCTTC
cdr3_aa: CASSYPPGGSSYNEQFF

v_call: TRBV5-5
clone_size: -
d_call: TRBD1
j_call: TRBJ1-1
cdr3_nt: TGTGCCAGCAGCCAGACACGGACAGGCATTGAAGCTTTCTTT
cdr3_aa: CASSQTRTGIEAFF